Detailed here is one T cell receptor beta chain. Its antigen is not identified. Trimming removed 2 bases from V and 2 bases from J, with 9 bases in between. CDR3 size: 14 residues. Germline V gene data show CDR1 as SGHVS and CDR2 as FNYEAQ. Expressed TCRB transcripts were sequenced, since all the RNA that had been isolated was reverse transcribed. Some 4 million reads were obtained on average from naive, central memory and regulatory T cell samples. The table came from immunoSEQ multiplex PCR; TCRdb's copy has only in-frame clones and leaves some out. The sample shows roughly 240,000 clones, less than 15% of them seen only once. The data were obtained in a study of beta chain features in type 1 diabetes. Study-level points and caveats: It was not settled here whether HLA type affects TCRB rearrangement. In patients and controls equally, PCR might favor templates that are shorter.

Sequencing was performed on naive CD4+ T cells from blood. The clonotype comes from a woman aged 40-49 years in good health. The chain carries TRBV7-6 and TRBJ1-1, with D hard to call. The CDR3 bases are TGTGCCAGCAGCTTACCCGGAGTTAACACTGAAGCTTTCTTT. Its protein is CASSLPGVNTEAFF.